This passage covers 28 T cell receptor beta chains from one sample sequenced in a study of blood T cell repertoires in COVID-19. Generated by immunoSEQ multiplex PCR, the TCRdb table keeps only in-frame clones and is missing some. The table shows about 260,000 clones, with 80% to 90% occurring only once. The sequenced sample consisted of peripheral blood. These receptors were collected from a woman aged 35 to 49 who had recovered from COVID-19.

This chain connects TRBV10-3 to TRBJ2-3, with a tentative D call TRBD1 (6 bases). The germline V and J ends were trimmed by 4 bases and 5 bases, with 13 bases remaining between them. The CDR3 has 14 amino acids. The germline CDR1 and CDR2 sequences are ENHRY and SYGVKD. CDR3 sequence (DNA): TGTGCCATCAGTGTCAACCAGGGGAAAGATACGCAGTATTTT. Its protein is CAISVNQGKDTQYF.

CDR3 region: CASSLGSGASGNTIYF. The CDR3 nucleotides are TGTGCCAGCAGCTTAGGCTCAGGCGCCTCTGGAAACACCATATATTTT. The V gene is TRBV11-3, the J gene TRBJ1-3; D gene uncertain. Trimming shortened V by 1 base and J by 0 bases, and 10 bases separated the two germline ends. The CDR3 totals 16 residues. Germline CDR1 is SGHNT and CDR2 is YENEEA.

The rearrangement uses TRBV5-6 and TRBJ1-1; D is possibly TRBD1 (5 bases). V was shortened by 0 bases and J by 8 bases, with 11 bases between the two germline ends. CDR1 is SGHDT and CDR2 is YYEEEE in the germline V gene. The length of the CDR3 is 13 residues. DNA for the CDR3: TGTGCCAGCAGCTTGGCCCGCGACAGAGAAGCTTTCTTT. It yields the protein CASSLARDREAFF.

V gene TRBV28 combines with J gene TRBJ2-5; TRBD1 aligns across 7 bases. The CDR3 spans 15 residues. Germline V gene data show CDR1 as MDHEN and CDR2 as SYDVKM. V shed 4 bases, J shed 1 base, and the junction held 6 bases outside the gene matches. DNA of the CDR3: TGTGCCAGCAGTTGGGCAGGGGGTACCCAAGAGACCCAGTACTTC. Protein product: CASSWAGGTQETQYF.

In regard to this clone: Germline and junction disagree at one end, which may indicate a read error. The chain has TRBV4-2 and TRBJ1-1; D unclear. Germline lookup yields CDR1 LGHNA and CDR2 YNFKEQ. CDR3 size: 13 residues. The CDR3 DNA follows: TGTGCCAGCAGCCGACTGGAGAGTGTCGAAGTTTTCTTT. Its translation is CASSRLESVEVFF.

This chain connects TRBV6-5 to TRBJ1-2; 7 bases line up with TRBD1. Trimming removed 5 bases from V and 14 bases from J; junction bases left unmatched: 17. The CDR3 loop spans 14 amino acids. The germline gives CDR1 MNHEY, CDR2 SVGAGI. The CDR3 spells CASSPDNKGTAGTF. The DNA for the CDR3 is TGTGCCAGCAGTCCCGATAATAAGGGGACAGCCGGGACCTTC.

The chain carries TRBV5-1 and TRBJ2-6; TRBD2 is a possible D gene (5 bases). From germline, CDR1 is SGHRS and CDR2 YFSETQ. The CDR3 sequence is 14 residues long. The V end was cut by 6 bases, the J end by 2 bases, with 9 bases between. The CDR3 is CASMRVPGANVLTF. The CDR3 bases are TGCGCCAGCATGAGGGTTCCTGGGGCCAACGTCCTGACTTTC.

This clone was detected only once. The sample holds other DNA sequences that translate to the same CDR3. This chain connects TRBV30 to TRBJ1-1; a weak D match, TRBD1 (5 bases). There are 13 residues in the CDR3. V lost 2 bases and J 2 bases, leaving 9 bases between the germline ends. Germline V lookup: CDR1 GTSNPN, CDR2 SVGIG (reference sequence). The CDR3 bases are TGTGCCTGGAGTCGGGGGTTAAACACTGAAGCTTTCTTT. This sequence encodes CAWSRGLNTEAFF.

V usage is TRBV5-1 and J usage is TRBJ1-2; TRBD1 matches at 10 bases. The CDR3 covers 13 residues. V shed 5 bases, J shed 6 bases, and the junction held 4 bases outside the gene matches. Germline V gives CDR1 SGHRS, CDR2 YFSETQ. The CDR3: CASSNGQGDGYTF. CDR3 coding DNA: TGCGCCAGCAGTAATGGACAGGGGGATGGCTACACCTTC.

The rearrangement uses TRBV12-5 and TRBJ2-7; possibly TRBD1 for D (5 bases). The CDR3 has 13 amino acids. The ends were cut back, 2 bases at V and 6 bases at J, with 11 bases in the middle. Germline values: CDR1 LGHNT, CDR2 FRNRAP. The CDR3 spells CASGLWGMPEQYF. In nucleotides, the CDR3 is TGTGCTAGTGGTTTGTGGGGCATGCCCGAGCAGTACTTC. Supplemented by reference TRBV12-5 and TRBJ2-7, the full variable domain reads DARVTQTPRHKVTEMGQEVTMRCQPILGHNTVFWYRQTMMQGLELLAYFRNRAPLDDSGMPKDRFSAEMPDATLATLKIQPSEPRDSAVYFCASGLWGMPEQYFGPGTRLTVT.

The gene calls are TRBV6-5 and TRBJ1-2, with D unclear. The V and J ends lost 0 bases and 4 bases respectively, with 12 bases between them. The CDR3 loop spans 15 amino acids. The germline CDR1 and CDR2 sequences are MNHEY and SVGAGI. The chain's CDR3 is CASSYSSASGYGYTF. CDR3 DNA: TGTGCCAGCAGTTACTCGAGCGCATCTGGCTATGGCTACACCTTC.

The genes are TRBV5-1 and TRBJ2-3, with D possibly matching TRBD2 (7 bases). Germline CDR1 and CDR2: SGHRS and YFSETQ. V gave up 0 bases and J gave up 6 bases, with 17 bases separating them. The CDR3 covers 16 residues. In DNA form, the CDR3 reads TGCGCCAGCAGCTTGGCCGGGGGGCCCGGGGTCGATACGCAGTATTTT. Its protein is CASSLAGGPGVDTQYF.

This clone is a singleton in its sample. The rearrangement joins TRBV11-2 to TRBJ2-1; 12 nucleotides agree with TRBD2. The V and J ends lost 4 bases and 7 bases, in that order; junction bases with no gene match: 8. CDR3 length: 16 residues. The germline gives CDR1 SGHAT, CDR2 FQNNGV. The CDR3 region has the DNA TGTGCCAGCAGCTGGGGACTAGCGGGCGCCATAAATGAGCAGTTCTTC. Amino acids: CASSWGLAGAINEQFF. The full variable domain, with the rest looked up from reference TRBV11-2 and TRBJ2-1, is EAGVAQSPRYKIIEKRQSVAFWCNPISGHATLYWYQQILGQGPKLLIQFQNNGVVDDSQLPKDRFSAERLKGVDSTLKIQPAKLEDSAVYLCASSWGLAGAINEQFFGPGTRLTVL.

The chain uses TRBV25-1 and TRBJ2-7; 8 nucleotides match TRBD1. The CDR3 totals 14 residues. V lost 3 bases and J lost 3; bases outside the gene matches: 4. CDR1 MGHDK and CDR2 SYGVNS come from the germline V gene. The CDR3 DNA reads TGTGCCAGCAGTGATTGGACAGGGCGCTACGAGCAGTACTTC. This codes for CASSDWTGRYEQYF.

The CDR3 sequence: CASSPASGGWETQYF. CDR3 bases: TGTGCCAGCAGCCCTGCTAGCGGGGGTTGGGAGACCCAGTACTTC. V and J are TRBV14 and TRBJ2-5, with TRBD2 matching 10 bases. Germline V gene lookup returns CDR1 SGHDN and CDR2 FVKESK. V shed 4 bases, J shed 5 bases, and the junction held 7 bases outside the gene matches. The CDR3 totals 15 residues.

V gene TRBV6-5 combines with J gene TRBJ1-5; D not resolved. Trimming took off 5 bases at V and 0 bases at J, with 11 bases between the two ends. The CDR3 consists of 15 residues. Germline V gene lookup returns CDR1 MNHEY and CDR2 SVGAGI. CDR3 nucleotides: TGTGCCAGCAGTCGAGGGATTAATAGCAATCAGCCCCAGCATTTT. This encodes CASSRGINSNQPQHF.

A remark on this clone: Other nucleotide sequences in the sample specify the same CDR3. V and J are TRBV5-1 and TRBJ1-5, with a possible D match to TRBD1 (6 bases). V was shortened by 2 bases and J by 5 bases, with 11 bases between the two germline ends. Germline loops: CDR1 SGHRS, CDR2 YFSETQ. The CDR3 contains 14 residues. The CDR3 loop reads CASSLGTGYQPQHF. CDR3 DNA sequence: TGCGCCAGCAGCTTAGGTACAGGGTATCAGCCCCAGCATTTT.

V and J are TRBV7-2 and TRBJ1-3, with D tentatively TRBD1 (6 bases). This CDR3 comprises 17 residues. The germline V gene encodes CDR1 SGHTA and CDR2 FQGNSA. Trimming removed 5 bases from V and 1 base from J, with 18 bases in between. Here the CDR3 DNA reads TGTGCCAGCAGCCTCATCTTAGTTGGGACATCTGGAAACACCATATATTTT. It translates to CASSLILVGTSGNTIYF.

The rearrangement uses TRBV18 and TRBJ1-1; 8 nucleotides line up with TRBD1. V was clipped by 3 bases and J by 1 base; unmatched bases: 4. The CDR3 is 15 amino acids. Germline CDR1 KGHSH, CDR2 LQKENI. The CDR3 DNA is TGTGCCAGCTCACCTACAGGGGGAGGGAACACTGAAGCTTTCTTT. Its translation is CASSPTGGGNTEAFF.

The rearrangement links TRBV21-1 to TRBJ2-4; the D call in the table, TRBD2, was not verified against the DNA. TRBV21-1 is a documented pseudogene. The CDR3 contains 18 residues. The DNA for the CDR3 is TGTGCCAGCAGCAAAGGGTTGGGAGGGGGGTTTTCCAAAAACATTCAGTACTTC. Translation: CASSKGLGGGFSKNIQYF.

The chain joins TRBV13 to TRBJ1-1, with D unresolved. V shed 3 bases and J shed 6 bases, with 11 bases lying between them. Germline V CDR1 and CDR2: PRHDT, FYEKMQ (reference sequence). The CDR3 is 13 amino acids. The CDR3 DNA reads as TGTGCCAGCAGCTTGGTCATGAGCGCTGAAGCTTTCTTT. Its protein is CASSLVMSAEAFF.

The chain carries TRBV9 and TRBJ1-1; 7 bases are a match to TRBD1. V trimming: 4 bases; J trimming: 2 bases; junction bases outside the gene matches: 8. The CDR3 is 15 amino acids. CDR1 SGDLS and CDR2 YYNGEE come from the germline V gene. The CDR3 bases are TGTGCCAGCAGCCCCCAACAGGGGATAAACACTGAAGCTTTCTTT. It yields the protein CASSPQQGINTEAFF. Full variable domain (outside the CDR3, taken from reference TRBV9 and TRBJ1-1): DSGVTQTPKHLITATGQRVTLRCSPRSGDLSVYWYQQSLDQGLQFLIQYYNGEERAKGNILERFSAQQFPDLHSELNLSSLELGDSALYFCASSPQQGINTEAFFGQGTRLTVV.

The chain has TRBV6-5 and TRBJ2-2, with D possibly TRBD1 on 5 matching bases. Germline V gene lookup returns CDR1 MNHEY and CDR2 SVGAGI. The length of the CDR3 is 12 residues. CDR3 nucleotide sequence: TGTGGTGTAGGGGAGAACACCGGGGAGCTGTTTTTT. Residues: CGVGENTGELFF.

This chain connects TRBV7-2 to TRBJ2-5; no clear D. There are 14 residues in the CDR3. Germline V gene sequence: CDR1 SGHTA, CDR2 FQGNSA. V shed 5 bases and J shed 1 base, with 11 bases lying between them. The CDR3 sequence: CASSPARAQETQYF. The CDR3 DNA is TGTGCCAGCAGCCCAGCGCGTGCCCAAGAGACCCAGTACTTC. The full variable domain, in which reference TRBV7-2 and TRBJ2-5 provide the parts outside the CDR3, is GAGVSQSPSNKVTEKGKDVELRCDPISGHTALYWYRQSLGQGLEFLIYFQGNSAPDKSGLPSDRFSAERTGGSVSTLTIQRTQQEDSAVYLCASSPARAQETQYFGPGTRLLVL.

The DNA for the CDR3 is TGTGCCTGCTTGCTGGGGGCAGGGGGAAACTATGGCTACACCTTC. Translated: CACLLGAGGNYGYTF. This chain joins TRBV30 and TRBJ1-2; 7 bases are shared with TRBD1. This CDR3 has 15 residues. CDR1 and CDR2 from the germline V gene are GTSNPN and SVGIG (reference sequence). The ends lost 6 bases at V and 2 bases at J; junction bases unmatched: 12.

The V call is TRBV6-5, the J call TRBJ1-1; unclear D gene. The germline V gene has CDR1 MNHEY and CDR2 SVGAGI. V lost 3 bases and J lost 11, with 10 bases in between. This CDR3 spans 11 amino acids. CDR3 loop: CASSYGTGAFF. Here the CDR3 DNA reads TGTGCCAGCAGTTATGGCACCGGGGCTTTCTTT.

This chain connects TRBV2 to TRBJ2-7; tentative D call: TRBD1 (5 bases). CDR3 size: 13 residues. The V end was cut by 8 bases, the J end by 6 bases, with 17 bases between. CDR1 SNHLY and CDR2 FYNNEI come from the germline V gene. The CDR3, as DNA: TGTGCCAGCCACGAACTGGGGCCGGGCGAGCAGTACTTC. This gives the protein CASHELGPGEQYF.

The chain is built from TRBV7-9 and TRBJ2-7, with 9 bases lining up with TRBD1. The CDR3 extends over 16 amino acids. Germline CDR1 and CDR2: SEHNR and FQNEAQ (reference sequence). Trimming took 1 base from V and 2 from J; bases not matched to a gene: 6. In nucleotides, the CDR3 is TGTGCCAGCAGCTTAGGGACAGGGGCCAGACCCTACGAGCAGTACTTC. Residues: CASSLGTGARPYEQYF.